This T cell receptor (beta chain) emerged from a study of type 1 regulatory T cells. Study as a whole: T-allo10 is a Tr1-enriched, alloantigen-specific CD4 T cell product made in vitro.

Concerning this clonotype: Its antigen is unidentified.

CDR1 and CDR2 (germline): SGHVS, FQNEAQ. The CDR3 consists of 15 residues. The V segment lost 5 bases and the J segment 6 bases; nucleotides outside the gene matches: 8. General observations from the study: Compared with non-type 1 regulatory T cells, type 1 regulatory T cells showed a more restricted TCR repertoire.

TCRdb re-called the reads with MiXCR, one entry per CDR3 protein. The sample lists roughly 40,000 distinct CDR3 sequences, over 9% seen once, with 8% in the top ten. Specimen: cultured non-Tr1 T cells, either the whole culture or a sorted T cell fraction (not recorded which). This receptor was taken from a human donor in good health. The chain recombines TRBV7-8 with TRBJ2-1; 9 bases map to TRBD2. In nucleotides, the CDR3 is TGTGCCAGCAGCCGGGGGACTAGCTCCAGCAATGAGCAGTTCTTC. This gives the protein CASSRGTSSSNEQFF. The full variable domain, in which reference TRBV7-8 and TRBJ2-1 provide the parts outside the CDR3, is GAGVSQSPRYKVAKRGQDVALRCDPISGHVSLFWYQQALGQGPEFLTYFQNEAQLDKSGLPSDRFFAERPEGSVSTLKIQRTQQEDSAVYLCASSRGTSSSNEQFFGPGTRLTVL.